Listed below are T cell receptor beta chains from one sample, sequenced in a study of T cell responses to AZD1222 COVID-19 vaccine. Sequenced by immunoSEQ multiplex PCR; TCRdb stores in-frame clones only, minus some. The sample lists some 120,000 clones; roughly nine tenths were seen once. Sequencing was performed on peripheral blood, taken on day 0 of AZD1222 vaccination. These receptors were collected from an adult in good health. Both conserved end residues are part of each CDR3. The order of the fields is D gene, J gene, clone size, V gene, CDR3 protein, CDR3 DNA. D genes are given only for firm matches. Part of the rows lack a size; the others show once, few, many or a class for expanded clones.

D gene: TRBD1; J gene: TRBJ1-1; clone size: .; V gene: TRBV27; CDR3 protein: CASSSTGVVNTEAFF; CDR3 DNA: TGTGCCAGCAGTTCGACAGGGGTTGTGAACACTGAAGCTTTCTTT
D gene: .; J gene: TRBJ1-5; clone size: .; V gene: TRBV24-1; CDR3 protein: CATSDREFNQPQHF; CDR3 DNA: TGTGCCACCAGTGACAGGGAATTCAATCAGCCCCAGCATTTT
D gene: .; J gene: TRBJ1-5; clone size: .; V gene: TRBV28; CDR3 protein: CASGAGGIYSNQPQHF; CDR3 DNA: TGTGCCAGCGGGGCTGGAGGGATATATAGCAATCAGCCCCAGCATTTT
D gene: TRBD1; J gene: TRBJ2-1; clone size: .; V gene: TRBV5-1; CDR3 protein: CASSFGQVYNEQFF; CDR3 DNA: TGCGCCAGCAGCTTTGGACAGGTATACAATGAGCAGTTCTTC
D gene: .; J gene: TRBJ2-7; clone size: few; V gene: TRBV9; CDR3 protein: CASSVEVWSYEQYF; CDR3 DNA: TGTGCCAGCAGCGTAGAGGTCTGGAGCTACGAGCAGTACTTC
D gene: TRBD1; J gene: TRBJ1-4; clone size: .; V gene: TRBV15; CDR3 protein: CATSRGSTGVGEKLFF; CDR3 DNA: TGTGCCACCAGCAGAGGGTCGACAGGGGTTGGGGAAAAACTGTTTTTT
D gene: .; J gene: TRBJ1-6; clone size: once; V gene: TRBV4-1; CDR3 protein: CASLPDTSYNSPLHF; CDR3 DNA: TGCGCCAGCTTGCCCGACACTTCCTATAATTCACCCCTCCACTTT
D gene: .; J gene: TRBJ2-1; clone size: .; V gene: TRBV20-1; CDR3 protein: CSASQAGTGSSYNEQFF; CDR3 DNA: TGCAGTGCTAGTCAAGCCGGGACCGGGAGCTCCTACAATGAGCAGTTCTTC
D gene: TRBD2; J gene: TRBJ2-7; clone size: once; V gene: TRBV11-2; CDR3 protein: CASSPTSGSYEQYF; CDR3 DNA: TGTGCCAGCAGCCCCACTAGCGGTTCCTACGAGCAGTACTTC
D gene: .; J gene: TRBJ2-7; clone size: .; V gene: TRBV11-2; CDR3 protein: CASSLDAGSSYEQYF; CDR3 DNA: TGTGCCAGCAGCTTAGATGCAGGGAGCTCCTACGAGCAGTACTTC
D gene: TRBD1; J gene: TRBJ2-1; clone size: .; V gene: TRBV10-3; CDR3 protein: CAIATGGYNEQFF; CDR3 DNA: TGTGCCATTGCGACAGGGGGCTACAATGAGCAGTTCTTC
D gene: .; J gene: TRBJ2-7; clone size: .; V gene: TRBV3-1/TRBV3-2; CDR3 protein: CASSQGWELSEQYF; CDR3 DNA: TGTGCCAGCAGCCAAGGGTGGGAGCTAAGCGAGCAGTACTTC
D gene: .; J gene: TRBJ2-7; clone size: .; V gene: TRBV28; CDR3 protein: CASSTAGEGAYEQYF; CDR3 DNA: TGTGCCAGCAGTACAGCGGGAGAGGGGGCATACGAGCAGTACTTC
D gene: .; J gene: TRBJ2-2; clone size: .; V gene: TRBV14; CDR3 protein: CASSPSQRLNTGELFF; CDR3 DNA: TGTGCCAGCAGTCCTTCTCAGAGACTTAACACCGGGGAGCTGTTTTTT
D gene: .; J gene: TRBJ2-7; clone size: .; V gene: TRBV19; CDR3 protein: CASSRTAGSQGEQYF; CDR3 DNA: TGTGCCAGTAGTCGAACCGCCGGGTCGCAAGGGGAGCAGTACTTC
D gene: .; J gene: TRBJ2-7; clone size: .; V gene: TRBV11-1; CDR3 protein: CASSLRSGAYEQYF; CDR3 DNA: TGTGCCAGCAGCTTAAGGTCAGGGGCCTACGAGCAGTACTTC